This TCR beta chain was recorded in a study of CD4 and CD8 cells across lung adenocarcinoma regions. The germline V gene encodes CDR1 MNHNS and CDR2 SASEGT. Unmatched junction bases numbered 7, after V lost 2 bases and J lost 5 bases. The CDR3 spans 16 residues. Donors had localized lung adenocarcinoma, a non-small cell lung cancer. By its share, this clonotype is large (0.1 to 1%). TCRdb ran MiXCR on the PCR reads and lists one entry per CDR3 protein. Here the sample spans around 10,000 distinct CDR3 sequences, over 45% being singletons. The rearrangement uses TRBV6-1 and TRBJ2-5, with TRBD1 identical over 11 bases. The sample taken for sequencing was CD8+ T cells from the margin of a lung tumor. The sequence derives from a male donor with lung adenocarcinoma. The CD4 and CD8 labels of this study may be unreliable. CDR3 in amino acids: CASSENWGQGGETQYF. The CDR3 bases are TGTGCCAGCAGTGAAAATTGGGGACAGGGGGGCGAGACCCAGTACTTC.